This T cell receptor beta chain originates from a study of cytomegalovirus exposure and HLA in healthy donors. Study-wide results and limits: TRBV6-2, TRBV6-3 and some other V segments were excluded as indistinguishable.

Trimming took off 3 bases at V and 10 bases at J, with 23 bases between the two ends. Germline V gene lookup returns CDR1 SGDLS and CDR2 YYNGEE. The CDR3 runs to 17 residues. A remark on this clone: What it binds is not known.

Vbeta (60) and Jbeta (13) primers were used in the PCR. Repertoires were generated with immunoSEQ multiplex PCR, while TCRdb's copy carries only in-frame clones and drops some. The profile shows 90,000 to 120,000 clones, 79% of them singletons. The sequence derives from a female donor in good health and CMV-seropositive. Sequencing used PBMCs. V is TRBV9 and J is TRBJ1-6; D may be TRBD1 (6 bases). CDR3 in amino acids: CASSGGGGRGEVSPLHF. The CDR3 DNA reads TGTGCCAGCAGCGGAGGGGGGGGGCGAGGGGAGGTGTCACCCCTCCACTTT.